This is a list of T cell receptor beta chains from one sample in a study of blood T cell repertoires in COVID-19. TCRdb keeps only in-frame clones here, not all; method: immunoSEQ multiplex PCR. The sample has roughly 180,000 clones; 82% are singletons. The sample comprised PBMCs or T cells enriched from blood (not recorded which). Source of these receptors: a man aged 60-69 years who had recovered from COVID-19. Each CDR3 is given with its conserved first and last residue. The D gene is left open where the match is weak. Size tells how often a clone was seen (once, few, many) or the class of an expanded clone, and some rows leave it out.

D gene,V gene,clone size,J gene,CDR3 DNA,CDR3 protein
-,TRBV7-2,-,TRBJ1-3,TGTGCCAGCAGCTTAGCTCCGGGGTTTCCTGGAAACACCATATATTTT,CASSLAPGFPGNTIYF
-,TRBV28,few,TRBJ1-2,TGTGCCGCGGGGTCGGGGACCCTATATGGCTACACCTTC,CAAGSGTLYGYTF
-,TRBV7-2,once,TRBJ2-3,TGTGCCAGCAGCTTATCTGGCGGGGGCTTGGATACGCAGTATTTT,CASSLSGGGLDTQYF
TRBD2,TRBV5-1,-,TRBJ2-1,TGCGCCAGCAGCAGGGGACTACAATTTTACAATGAGCAGTTCTTC,CASSRGLQFYNEQFF
TRBD2,TRBV5-1,-,TRBJ2-1,TGCGCCAGCAGCTTGACTAGCGGAACAAGCTCCTACAATGAGCAGTTCTTC,CASSLTSGTSSYNEQFF
TRBD2,TRBV29-1,-,TRBJ2-7,TGCAGCGTGTCCAGCGGGACCTCCTACGAGCAGTACTTC,CSVSSGTSYEQYF
TRBD1,TRBV28,-,TRBJ1-1,TGTGCCAGCAACCACGGAGGGGGACAGGGTAGCGTAGCTGAAGCTTTCTTT,CASNHGGGQGSVAEAFF
-,TRBV5-6,once,TRBJ2-1,TGTGCCAGCAGCTTGGAGGGCGGGGCCTCCTACAATGAGCAGTTCTTC,CASSLEGGASYNEQFF
-,TRBV29-1,once,TRBJ2-5,TGCAGCGTTGGGTTGGGCCGAGAGACCCAGTACTTC,CSVGLGRETQYF
-,TRBV19,-,TRBJ2-6,TGTGCCAGTAACAGTCCGAGCTCTGGGGCCAACGTCCTGACTTTC,CASNSPSSGANVLTF
TRBD2,TRBV28,-,TRBJ2-5,TGTGCCAGCAGTCCGACTAGCGGCCAAGAGACCCAGTACTTC,CASSPTSGQETQYF
-,TRBV29-1,-,TRBJ2-7,TGCAGCGTCACCCATCTCAGTGGCTACGAGCAGTACTTC,CSVTHLSGYEQYF
TRBD1,TRBV5-6,-,TRBJ1-4,TGTGCCAGCAGCCGAAGCCAGGGGGCCAGCGGTGAAAAACTGTTTTTT,CASSRSQGASGEKLFF